The 26 T cell receptor beta chains below all came from one sample that was sequenced in a study of beta chain features in type 1 diabetes. These TCRs are of unknown antigen specificity. Expressed TCRB transcripts got sequenced, as all isolated RNA was reverse transcribed. This table comes from immunoSEQ multiplex PCR, and its TCRdb copy is limited to in-frame clones, with some not included. Among nearly 700,000 clones listed, roughly 13% were seen once. Study findings and constraints: Shorter TCRB CDR3s, moderately but significantly so, were found in Type 1 diabetes patients in all four CD4+ subsets.

Material: naive CD4+ T cells from blood. The receptors come from a young man with type 1 diabetes.

This clone was seen more than once but under ten times. The genes are TRBV4-1 and TRBJ1-1; D is unresolved. V was trimmed by 1 base and J by 8 bases, leaving 11 bases between them. CDR3 size: 13 residues. Germline V gene sequence: CDR1 MGHRA, CDR2 YSYEKL. The CDR3 coding sequence is TGCGCCAGCAGCCAAGGAGACCCCATCGAAGCTTTCTTT. Its translation is CASSQGDPIEAFF.

The chain carries TRBV5-6 and TRBJ2-7; 7 nucleotides match TRBD2. The CDR3 sequence is 13 residues long. Trimming cost V 2 bases and J 2 bases; bases outside gene matches: 1. Germline-derived CDR1 and CDR2 are SGHDT and YYEEEE. CDR3: CASSLSGAYEQYF. CDR3 coding DNA: TGTGCCAGCAGCTTAAGCGGGGCCTACGAGCAGTACTTC.

This clone was seen more than once but under ten times. The genes are TRBV5-1 and TRBJ2-6, with 7 bases lining up with TRBD1. This CDR3 contains 20 residues. Unmatched junction bases numbered 12, after V lost 0 bases and J lost 0 bases. Germline-derived CDR1 and CDR2 are SGHRS and YFSETQ. CDR3 DNA: TGCGCCAGCAGCTTGGCGAGCTGGGACAGACAAAGCTCTGGGGCCAACGTCCTGACTTTC. It encodes CASSLASWDRQSSGANVLTF.

Note on this clone: Additional DNA sequences in this sample encode the identical CDR3. The V and J genes are TRBV5-1 and TRBJ1-6; no clear D. Germline assignment: CDR1 SGHRS and CDR2 YFSETQ. The CDR3 spans 14 residues. The V end was cut by 0 bases, the J end by 5 bases, with 6 bases between. The CDR3 reads CASSLVGDNSPLHF. The DNA for the CDR3 is TGCGCCAGCAGCTTGGTCGGCGATAATTCACCCCTCCACTTT.

This clone was detected a few times. The chain recombines TRBV6-5 with TRBJ1-1, with D maybe TRBD1 (5 bases). In germline, CDR1 is MNHEY, CDR2 SVGAGI. V was pared by 6 bases and J by 0 bases, with 11 bases between. The CDR3 has 14 amino acids. The CDR3 nucleotides read TGTGCCAGCAGATGGGACGGCTTGAACACTGAAGCTTTCTTT. Its protein is CASRWDGLNTEAFF.

This clone appeared once. The rearrangement links TRBV5-6 to TRBJ2-7; D is unresolved. V gave up 3 bases and J gave up 4 bases, with 11 bases separating them. Per the germline V gene, CDR1 is SGHDT and CDR2 is YYEEEE. This CDR3 spans 13 amino acids. The CDR3 reads CASSSEVGYEQYF. The CDR3 nucleotides read TGTGCCAGCAGCTCAGAGGTGGGGTACGAGCAGTACTTC.

This clone was recorded a few times. J is TRBJ1-6 and V is TRBV29-1; D is possibly TRBD1 (5 bases). Looked up from germline, CDR1 is SQVTM and CDR2 is ANQGSEA. The CDR3 has 12 residues. Trimming shortened V by 7 bases and J by 10 bases, and 14 bases separated the two germline ends. The CDR3 sequence: CSAGGSGSPLHF. DNA of the CDR3: TGCAGCGCTGGGGGTTCCGGATCACCCCTCCACTTT.

This clone was seen only a few times. CDR3 bases: TGTGCCAGCAGCCCCGGGGGGGGATACCTGCAGGGCACTGAAGCTTTCTTT. Amino acid sequence: CASSPGGGYLQGTEAFF. V is TRBV7-2 and J is TRBJ1-1; D perhaps matches TRBD1 (5 bases). The V gene lost 5 bases and the J gene lost 4 bases, with 23 bases spanning the gap. The CDR3 is 17 residues long. From germline, CDR1 is SGHTA and CDR2 FQGNSA.

The rearrangement links TRBV28 to TRBJ1-1; unclear D gene. The CDR3 is 11 residues long. Germline V gene data show CDR1 as MDHEN and CDR2 as SYDVKM. Trimming took 7 bases from V and 2 from J, leaving 5 bases between them. The CDR3 here is CASIKNTEAFF. The CDR3 region has the DNA TGTGCCAGCATCAAAAACACTGAAGCTTTCTTT.

The chain combines TRBV5-6 with TRBJ2-7; D might be TRBD1 (6 bases). V was pared by 5 bases and J by 4 bases, with 19 bases between. The CDR3 extends over 15 amino acids. Germline lookup yields CDR1 SGHDT and CDR2 YYEEEE. The CDR3 here is CASSWGLGQQYEQYF. CDR3 coding DNA: TGTGCCAGCAGTTGGGGCCTAGGACAGCAATACGAGCAGTACTTC.

This clone was counted only a few times. The gene calls are TRBV28 and TRBJ1-6; TRBD1 matches at 10 bases. The CDR3 is 15 amino acids. Germline lookup yields CDR1 MDHEN and CDR2 SYDVKM. Trimming cost V 3 bases and J 7 bases; bases outside gene matches: 3. CDR3 nucleotide sequence: TGTGCCAGCAGTTTCCTGGACAGGGGGAATTCACCCCTCCACTTT. As protein: CASSFLDRGNSPLHF. Complete variable domain (other parts from reference TRBV28 and TRBJ1-6): DVKVTQSSRYLVKRTGEKVFLECVQDMDHENMFWYRQDPGLGLRLIYFSYDVKMKEKGDIPEGYSVSREKKERFSLILESASTNQTSMYLCASSFLDRGNSPLHFGNGTRLTVT.

The chain joins TRBV5-4 to TRBJ1-1, with D maybe TRBD1 (6 bases). The CDR3 has 14 amino acids. Germline CDR1 reads SGHNT; CDR2 reads YYREEE (reference sequence). The ends were cut back, 6 bases at V and 3 bases at J, with 15 bases in the middle. The CDR3 DNA is TGTGCCAGCAACCCCCAGGGGCGCGACACTGAAGCTTTCTTT. Amino acids: CASNPQGRDTEAFF.

This clone has a single count. The V call is TRBV2, the J call TRBJ1-6; 9 nucleotides agree with TRBD1. This CDR3 has 16 amino acids. V dropped 0 bases and J dropped 6; count of bases not matched to a gene: 3. In germline, CDR1 is SNHLY, CDR2 FYNNEI. The CDR3 spells CASSEAPTGGNSPLHF. The CDR3 DNA reads as TGTGCCAGCAGTGAAGCGCCGACAGGGGGTAATTCACCCCTCCACTTT.

In its sample, this clone was seen a few times. J is TRBJ2-3 and V is TRBV11-3; D remains ambiguous. CDR3 length equals 15 residues. Trimming shortened V by 4 bases and J by 4 bases, and 15 bases separated the two germline ends. The V gene's germline CDR1 is SGHNT and CDR2 YENEEA. The CDR3 loop reads CASSSAFHESDTQYF. CDR3 nucleotides: TGTGCCAGCAGCTCAGCATTTCACGAGTCAGATACGCAGTATTTT.

The gene calls are TRBV5-1 and TRBJ2-5; 8 bases map to TRBD1. CDR1 and CDR2 (germline): SGHRS, YFSETQ. The J segment lost 3 bases and the V segment lost 0 bases, leaving 1 base of the junction unmatched. The length of the CDR3 is 14 residues. Here the CDR3 DNA reads TGCGCCAGCAGCTTGGACAGGGGGAAAGAGACCCAGTACTTC. It specifies CASSLDRGKETQYF.

This chain links TRBV6-5 with TRBJ2-3; D unresolved. V was cut by 5 bases and J by 5 bases, with 8 bases left in between. This CDR3 is built from 12 residues. Germline CDR1 is MNHEY and CDR2 is SVGAGI. In DNA, the CDR3 is TGTGCCAGCAGTGAGTTGATAGATACGCAGTATTTT. It is translated as CASSELIDTQYF.

In this sample, this clone turned up a few times. The chain combines TRBV11-2 with TRBJ2-3, with D perhaps TRBD2 (6 bases). The length of the CDR3 is 11 residues. Germline V lookup: CDR1 SGHAT, CDR2 FQNNGV. V was trimmed by 1 base and J by 12 bases, leaving 8 bases between them. CDR3 region: CASSLGGVQYF. The CDR3 DNA reads as TGTGCCAGCAGCTTAGGCGGGGTTCAGTATTTT. Drawing the rest from reference TRBV11-2 and TRBJ2-3, the complete variable domain is EAGVAQSPRYKIIEKRQSVAFWCNPISGHATLYWYQQILGQGPKLLIQFQNNGVVDDSQLPKDRFSAERLKGVDSTLKIQPAKLEDSAVYLCASSLGGVQYFGPGTRLTVL.

In its sample, this clone was seen a few times. This chain joins TRBV11-1 and TRBJ1-2, with no clear D. Germline V lookup: CDR1 SGHAT, CDR2 FQDESV (reference sequence). V lost 4 bases and J 4 bases, leaving 7 bases between the germline ends. This CDR3 comprises 12 residues. The CDR3 nucleotides read TGTGCCAGCAGCTCAGACGGCTATGGCTACACCTTC. Its protein is CASSSDGYGYTF.

Worth noting for this clone: Additional DNA sequences in this sample encode the identical CDR3. The chain uses TRBV5-1 and TRBJ2-5; 7 bases align to TRBD2. Germline V lookup: CDR1 SGHRS, CDR2 YFSETQ. Unmatched junction bases numbered 3, after V lost 4 bases and J lost 3 bases. The CDR3 covers 13 residues. The CDR3 reads CASSPREEETQYF. The CDR3, as DNA: TGCGCCAGCAGCCCCCGGGAGGAAGAGACCCAGTACTTC.

In its sample, this clone was seen a few times. This chain connects TRBV30 to TRBJ1-6; no firm D call. The germline gives CDR1 GTSNPN, CDR2 SVGIG (reference sequence). This CDR3 is 14 amino acids long. The V gene lost 2 bases and the J gene lost 6 bases, with 11 bases spanning the gap. The CDR3: CAWSLQALNSPLHF. CDR3 coding DNA: TGTGCCTGGAGTTTGCAGGCCCTTAATTCACCCCTCCACTTT.

This clone appeared a few times. The chain has TRBV28 and TRBJ2-5, with D hard to call. The J call is uncertain, as TRBJ2-7 better fits the DNA end. The germline CDR1 and CDR2 sequences are MDHEN and SYDVKM. CDR3 length equals 12 residues. The CDR3 loop reads CASSERSYEQYF. In DNA form, the CDR3 reads TGTGCCAGCAGTGAACGCTCCTACGAGCAGTACTTC.

This clone occurred a few times. This CDR3 is CASSLPPRGTQYF. The CDR3, as DNA: TGCGCCAGCAGCCTACCTCCAAGAGGAACCCAGTACTTC. The V and J genes are TRBV4-1 and TRBJ2-5; D gene ambiguous. Trimming took off 4 bases at V and 8 bases at J, with 14 bases between the two ends. This CDR3 contains 13 residues. The germline V gene encodes CDR1 MGHRA and CDR2 YSYEKL.

The rearrangement uses TRBV29-1 and TRBJ1-4; tentative D call: TRBD1 (5 bases). Germline CDR1 is SQVTM and CDR2 is ANQGSEA. This CDR3 region has 13 residues. Trimming removed 7 bases from V and 12 bases from J, with 21 bases in between. Written as DNA, the CDR3 is TGCAGCGCCCGGGACCAGCCTCATGGGCAACTGTTTTTT. This sequence encodes CSARDQPHGQLFF.

V usage is TRBV10-3 and J usage is TRBJ2-7; possibly TRBD1 for D (6 bases). V was pared by 6 bases and J by 5 bases, with 17 bases between. Germline V lookup: CDR1 ENHRY, CDR2 SYGVKD. This CDR3 spans 14 amino acids. The DNA for the CDR3 is TGTGCCATCAGAATACAGGGTTCTAAGGACGAGCAGTACTTC. Translating it yields CAIRIQGSKDEQYF.

The chain links TRBV4-1 to TRBJ1-2; D gene uncertain. The ends were cut back, 0 bases at V and 4 bases at J, with 6 bases in the middle. The germline gives CDR1 MGHRA, CDR2 YSYEKL. This CDR3 has 13 amino acids. CDR3 sequence reads: CASSQEWSYGYTF. The CDR3 bases are TGCGCCAGCAGCCAAGAGTGGAGCTATGGCTACACCTTC.

In this sample, this clone turned up a few times. The chain is built from TRBV5-1 and TRBJ1-6, with 7 bases fitting TRBD1. Germline assignment: CDR1 SGHRS and CDR2 YFSETQ. The ends lost 1 base at V and 7 bases at J; junction bases unmatched: 5. The CDR3 has 15 residues. The CDR3 DNA follows: TGCGCCAGCAGCTTGACAGGGGACTCCAATTCACCCCTCCACTTT. Translated: CASSLTGDSNSPLHF.